Listed below are T cell receptor beta chains from one sample, sequenced in a study of T cells in Graves' hyperthyroidism and ophthalmopathy. MiXCR, applied by TCRdb to the multiplex PCR reads, yields one record per CDR3 protein. The sample has around 400,000 distinct CDR3 sequences; around 15% are singletons. What was sequenced was blood. These receptors all stem from a woman aged 60-75 years with Graves' ophthalmopathy. Each CDR3 is given with its conserved first and last residue. Fields, in order: D gene, V gene, clone size, J gene, CDR3 DNA, CDR3 protein. The D gene is left open where the match is weak. Size tells how often a clone was seen (once, few, many) or the class of an expanded clone, and some rows leave it out.

d_gene: NA
v_gene: TRBV12-3/TRBV12-4
abundance: many
j_gene: TRBJ1-2
CDR3nt: TGTGCCAGCAGTTTCCCCTACACCTTC
CDR3aa: CASSFPYTF

d_gene: TRBD2
v_gene: TRBV7-6
abundance: few
j_gene: TRBJ2-4
CDR3nt: TGTGCCAGCAGCTCGGGACTAGCGGGTACGCTAGCCAAAAACATTCAGTACTTC
CDR3aa: CASSSGLAGTLAKNIQYF

d_gene: NA
v_gene: TRBV6-5
abundance: NA
j_gene: TRBJ2-1
CDR3nt: TGTGCCAGCAGTTCCATGGGTGAGCAGTTCTTC
CDR3aa: CASSSMGEQFF

d_gene: NA
v_gene: TRBV5-1
abundance: NA
j_gene: TRBJ2-2
CDR3nt: TGCGCCAGCAGCTTGGCGGATCGGGTATGGACCGGGGAGCTGTTTTTT
CDR3aa: CASSLADRVWTGELFF

d_gene: NA
v_gene: TRBV20-1
abundance: few
j_gene: TRBJ2-3
CDR3nt: TGCAGTGCTAGAGTGTCCGGGGCAAATCCCACAGATACGCAGTATTTT
CDR3aa: CSARVSGANPTDTQYF

d_gene: NA
v_gene: TRBV7-3
abundance: many
j_gene: TRBJ2-2
CDR3nt: TGTGCCAGCAGCCCGGACGGGAACACCGGGGAGCTGTTTTTT
CDR3aa: CASSPDGNTGELFF

d_gene: NA
v_gene: TRBV6-1
abundance: few
j_gene: TRBJ2-7
CDR3nt: TGTGCCAGCACCCACTCGGAACCCAGCTACGAGCAGTACTTC
CDR3aa: CASTHSEPSYEQYF

d_gene: NA
v_gene: TRBV4-2
abundance: few
j_gene: TRBJ1-1
CDR3nt: TGTGCCAGCAGCCATGACCATGAGTACACTGAAGCTTTCTTT
CDR3aa: CASSHDHEYTEAFF

d_gene: NA
v_gene: TRBV4-1
abundance: many
j_gene: TRBJ2-2
CDR3nt: TGCGCCAGCAGCCATCGTCCGAAGGCCACCGGGGAGCTGTTTTTT
CDR3aa: CASSHRPKATGELFF

d_gene: TRBD2
v_gene: TRBV5-1
abundance: NA
j_gene: TRBJ2-5
CDR3nt: TGCGCCAGCAGCCGGGGAGTGGGCGGGAGCGAAGAGACCCAGTACTTC
CDR3aa: CASSRGVGGSEETQYF

d_gene: NA
v_gene: TRBV30
abundance: many
j_gene: TRBJ2-2
CDR3nt: TGTGCCTGGAGTTTCATAGACACCGGGGAGCTGTTTTTT
CDR3aa: CAWSFIDTGELFF

d_gene: TRBD2
v_gene: TRBV24-1
abundance: NA
j_gene: TRBJ2-5
CDR3nt: TGTGCCACCAGTGATTTAGAACCTGGGCCGGGGGGGTACCAAGAGACCCAGTACTTC
CDR3aa: CATSDLEPGPGGYQETQYF

d_gene: TRBD1
v_gene: TRBV18
abundance: NA
j_gene: TRBJ2-7
CDR3nt: TGTGCCAGCTCACCCGGCGTTGGACAGGGGAATTACGAGCAGTACTTC
CDR3aa: CASSPGVGQGNYEQYF

d_gene: NA
v_gene: TRBV2
abundance: many
j_gene: TRBJ2-2
CDR3nt: TGTGCCAGCAGTCCCGGGACCCGGAGGACCGGGGAGCTGTTTTTT
CDR3aa: CASSPGTRRTGELFF

d_gene: NA
v_gene: TRBV19
abundance: NA
j_gene: TRBJ2-3
CDR3nt: TGTGCCAGTAGCCTCCTGCGGGCTCCTCCCACAGATACGCAGTATTTT
CDR3aa: CASSLLRAPPTDTQYF

d_gene: NA
v_gene: TRBV2
abundance: many
j_gene: TRBJ2-1
CDR3nt: TGTGCCAGCAGTGATTTTGGAGGCAGGCAGTTCTTC
CDR3aa: CASSDFGGRQFF

d_gene: TRBD1
v_gene: TRBV27
abundance: many
j_gene: TRBJ2-2
CDR3nt: TGTGCCAGCAGTCCCGGGACAGGGATCGGGGAGCTGTTTTTT
CDR3aa: CASSPGTGIGELFF

d_gene: NA
v_gene: TRBV11-2
abundance: many
j_gene: TRBJ2-7
CDR3nt: TGTGCCAGCAGCTTAGTGGGAGCGGGCGAGCAGTACTTC
CDR3aa: CASSLVGAGEQYF

d_gene: NA
v_gene: TRBV6-1
abundance: NA
j_gene: TRBJ1-2
CDR3nt: TGTGCCAGCAGTTGGGACCCTACGAGTGGCTACACCTTC
CDR3aa: CASSWDPTSGYTF

d_gene: NA
v_gene: TRBV7-9
abundance: few
j_gene: TRBJ1-2
CDR3nt: TGTGCCAGCAGCTTAGCGACACAGGGAACTAACTATGGCTACACCTTC
CDR3aa: CASSLATQGTNYGYTF

d_gene: NA
v_gene: TRBV28
abundance: many
j_gene: TRBJ2-7
CDR3nt: TGTGCCAGCAGTTCCCGCCTCGAGGACGAGCAGTACTTC
CDR3aa: CASSSRLEDEQYF

d_gene: TRBD1
v_gene: TRBV11-2
abundance: many
j_gene: TRBJ2-7
CDR3nt: TGTGCCAGCAGGGTGGACAGGGGAGTCGACGAGCAGTACTTC
CDR3aa: CASRVDRGVDEQYF

d_gene: NA
v_gene: TRBV28
abundance: NA
j_gene: TRBJ2-7
CDR3nt: TGTGCCACCCTAACCCCCTACGAGCAGTACTTC
CDR3aa: CATLTPYEQYF

d_gene: NA
v_gene: TRBV28
abundance: many
j_gene: TRBJ2-3
CDR3nt: TGTGCCAGCAGTATACGGGACTTGGGGGTAGATACGCAGTATTTT
CDR3aa: CASSIRDLGVDTQYF

d_gene: NA
v_gene: TRBV29-1
abundance: NA
j_gene: TRBJ2-5
CDR3nt: TGCAGCTCTTACCACCGAGGGGGAGAGACCCAGTACTTC
CDR3aa: CSSYHRGGETQYF

d_gene: NA
v_gene: TRBV12-3/TRBV12-4
abundance: NA
j_gene: TRBJ1-4
CDR3nt: TGTGCCAGCTGCAACAGTGGGTACAAACTGTTTTTT
CDR3aa: CASCNSGYKLFF

d_gene: NA
v_gene: TRBV7-3
abundance: many
j_gene: TRBJ2-1
CDR3nt: TGTGCCAGCAGCGTAGATAAGCGTTCTGGTGAGCAGTTCTTC
CDR3aa: CASSVDKRSGEQFF

d_gene: NA
v_gene: TRBV7-8
abundance: many
j_gene: TRBJ2-3
CDR3nt: TGTGCCAGCAGCTCGATACGCGGGGATACAGATACGCAGTATTTT
CDR3aa: CASSSIRGDTDTQYF

d_gene: TRBD2
v_gene: TRBV7-8
abundance: many
j_gene: TRBJ2-1
CDR3nt: TGTGCCAGCAGCTTGGGACTAGCGGGAGACAATGAGCAGTTCTTC
CDR3aa: CASSLGLAGDNEQFF

d_gene: TRBD1
v_gene: TRBV20-1
abundance: NA
j_gene: TRBJ2-7
CDR3nt: TGCAGTGGTCTTTGGGACAGAGAGCAGTACTTC
CDR3aa: CSGLWDREQYF

d_gene: NA
v_gene: TRBV20-1
abundance: NA
j_gene: TRBJ2-7
CDR3nt: TGCAGTGTGATCCGGGGTTCCTACGAGCAGTACTTC
CDR3aa: CSVIRGSYEQYF

d_gene: TRBD2
v_gene: TRBV29-1
abundance: many
j_gene: TRBJ2-1
CDR3nt: TGCAGCTCCATAAAGGCGGGGGATGAGCAGTTCTTC
CDR3aa: CSSIKAGDEQFF

d_gene: TRBD1
v_gene: TRBV28
abundance: many
j_gene: TRBJ2-7
CDR3nt: TGTGCCAGCACCGAAGGGGGACAGCCAAACGAGCAGTACTTC
CDR3aa: CASTEGGQPNEQYF

d_gene: TRBD1
v_gene: TRBV5-1
abundance: NA
j_gene: TRBJ2-2
CDR3nt: TGCGCCAGCAGCTTGGCGACAGGGGACGGGGAGCTGTTTTTT
CDR3aa: CASSLATGDGELFF

d_gene: NA
v_gene: TRBV7-8
abundance: NA
j_gene: TRBJ2-4
CDR3nt: TGTGCCAGCAGCTTAGAACTACCTGGGGCCAAAAACATTCAGTACTTC
CDR3aa: CASSLELPGAKNIQYF

d_gene: NA
v_gene: TRBV28
abundance: many
j_gene: TRBJ1-1
CDR3nt: TGTGCCAGCAGTCCGACATGGAAGGGCAGAATGAACACTGAAGCTTTCTTT
CDR3aa: CASSPTWKGRMNTEAFF

d_gene: NA
v_gene: TRBV20-1
abundance: many
j_gene: TRBJ2-1
CDR3nt: TGCAGTGCTAAGAGCCCCGGGAGACCCTCCTACAATGAGCAGTTCTTC
CDR3aa: CSAKSPGRPSYNEQFF

d_gene: NA
v_gene: TRBV20-1
abundance: many
j_gene: TRBJ2-1
CDR3nt: TGCAGTGCTAGAGACCCGGCCGGCAATGAGCAGTTCTTC
CDR3aa: CSARDPAGNEQFF

d_gene: NA
v_gene: TRBV4-1
abundance: NA
j_gene: TRBJ2-7
CDR3nt: TGCGCCAGCAGCCAAGGAGGAGCGGCTTCCTACGAGCAGTACTTC
CDR3aa: CASSQGGAASYEQYF

d_gene: NA
v_gene: TRBV28
abundance: few
j_gene: TRBJ2-7
CDR3nt: TGTGCCAGCAGTCTTGCGGGCGACGAGCAGTACTTC
CDR3aa: CASSLAGDEQYF

d_gene: NA
v_gene: TRBV24-1
abundance: NA
j_gene: TRBJ2-1
CDR3nt: TGTGCCACCGAGCGAGAAGGGAGTTGGAATGAGCAGTTCTTC
CDR3aa: CATEREGSWNEQFF

d_gene: TRBD2
v_gene: TRBV9
abundance: NA
j_gene: TRBJ2-3
CDR3nt: TGTGCCAGCAGCATGAGGACTAGCGGGCCCGATACGCAGTATTTT
CDR3aa: CASSMRTSGPDTQYF

d_gene: TRBD1
v_gene: TRBV3-1
abundance: many
j_gene: TRBJ1-1
CDR3nt: TGTGCCAGCAGGCGGGACAGGAAGGTCACTGAAGCTTTCTTT
CDR3aa: CASRRDRKVTEAFF

d_gene: TRBD1
v_gene: TRBV6-5
abundance: few
j_gene: TRBJ1-1
CDR3nt: TGTGCCAGCAGTTACATTGGACAGGTTGAAGCTTTCTTT
CDR3aa: CASSYIGQVEAFF

d_gene: TRBD1
v_gene: TRBV27
abundance: few
j_gene: TRBJ2-7
CDR3nt: TGTGCCAGCCACAAGTCCGGGACAGGGGTGTACGAGCAGTACTTC
CDR3aa: CASHKSGTGVYEQYF

d_gene: TRBD2
v_gene: TRBV12-3/TRBV12-4
abundance: NA
j_gene: TRBJ2-1
CDR3nt: TGTGCCAGCAGTCTTAGCGGGAGTTACAATGAGCAGCTCTTC
CDR3aa: CASSLSGSYNEQLF

d_gene: TRBD1
v_gene: TRBV3-1
abundance: many
j_gene: TRBJ1-3
CDR3nt: TGTGCCAGCAGCCCTGGACAGGGGGCCAACACCATATATTTT
CDR3aa: CASSPGQGANTIYF

d_gene: NA
v_gene: TRBV28
abundance: few
j_gene: TRBJ2-2
CDR3nt: TGTGCCAGCAGTTTGCCGATTGCGAACACCGGGGAGCTGTTTTTT
CDR3aa: CASSLPIANTGELFF